Here is one T cell receptor (beta chain) with its context. The antigen this receptor binds is unknown. No quality values exist for individual bases; no much larger clone is one base distant. Library construction relied on the immunoSEQ multiplex PCR assay. The hsTCRB Kit was used according to the manufacturer's protocol to amplify rearranged TCR beta chain sequences. TCRB libraries were sequenced on an Illumina MiSeq. The paper's processing steps were these. Demultiplexing, trimming and gene mapping were performed with the kit vendor's proprietary platform. TCRdb mirrors the immuneACCESS table, restricted to in-frame sequences. Some clones are absent from its copies; in checked studies, under half trace to an unresolved V gene, and the reason for the others is unknown. That table is the source of V, J and clone size, and D and trimming were worked out from the DNA. For this sample there are approximately 66,000 clones; 80% to 85% appear just once. Of the sample, approximately 4.1% is held by the ten largest clones.

The label giving this sample's time point can be read as: week 35, safety follow-up. Each vaccine dose was 300 ug of a 20-mer mutant IDH1 peptide in Montanide, given subcutaneously with topical imiquimod. Patients were given eight vaccinations, in weeks 1, 3, 5, 7, 11, 15, 19 and 23, which matched visits V03 through V10. The donors had newly diagnosed IDH1-mutant astrocytomas of WHO grade 3 or 4 that showed loss of nuclear ATRX. The samples were drawn from NOA16, a multicentre, single-arm, open-label phase I trial in Germany that tested a mutant IDH1 peptide vaccine in humans for the first time. The DNeasy Blood and Tissue Kit was used to extract genomic DNA from EDTA blood for TCRB sequencing. The data are from a study of a mutant IDH1 vaccine in newly diagnosed glioma (TCRdb year 2021). Background on the whole study: Vaccination was initiated 4-6 weeks after radiotherapy alone, or concurrently with temozolomide cycles in the chemotherapy-containing groups. Visit V12 was the week-35 safety follow-up and visit V13 was the week-47 end of study. For exploratory analyses, fewer than 30 treated patients had longitudinal TCRB deep sequencing done wherever samples were available. Prior to enrollment, standard therapy consisting of radiotherapy alone, temozolomide alone, or radiochemotherapy with temozolomide had been administered to patients, with the combination being received by most patients. Of the roughly 30 treated patients, around 62% were male and 37.5% were female, and the mean age was roughly 38 years. Six visits were used for peripheral blood collection: V03 (baseline), V05, V07, V10, V12 and V13.

What the work shows at the level of the full study, not this receptor alone: The authors stated that sample limitations prevented analyses of patient blood samples from being reproduced. Immune responses induced by the vaccine were seen in approximately 93% of patients across multiple MHC alleles. Pseudoprogression appeared unrelated to alterations in the top peripheral T cell clonotypes detected by TCRB sequencing. Availability determined which PBMC samples were chosen for TCRB deep sequencing.

V is cut by 7 bases and J by 5 bases, and the space between the germline ends is 18 bases. Reading from cysteine to phenylalanine, the CDR3 counts 14 amino acids. Solely the CDR3 DNA is kept, with 42 bases framed from the first base. CDR1 MDHEN and CDR2 SYDVKM are derived from the germline V gene. Sequences were derived from PBMCs, sampled from a glioma patient whose treatment included an IDH1 peptide vaccine. This receptor was obtained from a man aged 25-45 years with glioma. This sequence uses TRBV28 and TRBJ2-7; TRBD1 is a possible D gene, resting on 5 matching bases. The nucleotides are TGTGCCAGCATCAAACAGGACACTGTCCACGAGCAGTACTTC. This gives the protein CASIKQDTVHEQYF.